This T cell receptor beta chain was profiled in a study of OX40 agonist ivuxolimab in advanced cancers. Sequencing was performed with immunoSEQ multiplex PCR; in TCRdb, only in-frame clones are kept and a portion is missing. This table has approximately 74,000 clones, over 75% appearing once. The V gene's germline CDR1 is SGHRS and CDR2 YFSETQ. V lost 4 bases, J lost 2 bases, and 8 bases lay in between. The CDR3 is made up of 13 amino acids. The sample consisted of CD4+ or CD8+ T cells sorted from blood, taken in a trial of the OX40 agonist ivuxolimab. This TCR derives from an adult with an advanced solid tumor such as melanoma, head and neck, liver or kidney cancer. The rearrangement uses TRBV5-1 and TRBJ2-3; D is unresolved. Here the CDR3 reads CASSRLVTDTQYF. The CDR3 DNA sequence: TGCGCCAGCAGCCGCCTGGTCACAGATACGCAGTATTTT. Full variable domain (missing parts from reference TRBV5-1 and TRBJ2-3): KAGVTQTPRYLIKTRGQQVTLSCSPISGHRSVSWYQQTPGQGLQFLFEYFSETQRNKGNFPGRFSGRQFSNSRSEMNVSTLELGDSALYLCASSRLVTDTQYFGPGTRLTVL.